The 8 T cell receptor beta chains below all came from one sample that was sequenced in a study of T-cell memory formation after mild COVID-19. TCRdb itself ran the 5' RACE reads through MiXCR, one entry per CDR3 protein. The data hold about 320,000 distinct CDR3 sequences, with 13% to 15% observed a single time. The specimen sequenced was PBMCs or a T cell subset sorted from them (not recorded which). The receptors were sampled from a man aged 18 to 30 who had mild COVID-19 (a few samples of this study predate the infection). Cell type and time point are not known.

The rearrangement uses TRBV6-2 or TRBV6-3 and TRBJ1-5, with D hard to call. Germline CDR1 is MNHEY and CDR2 is SVGEGT. The length of the CDR3 is 14 residues. V was shortened by 2 bases and J by 4 bases, with 9 bases between the two germline ends. The CDR3: CASSYASSNQPQHF. The CDR3 nucleotides read TGTGCCAGCAGTTACGCGAGTTCAAATCAGCCCCAGCATTTT.

The rearrangement links TRBV7-8 to TRBJ2-2; the D gene is possibly TRBD1 (5 bases). CDR1 is SGHVS and CDR2 is FQNEAQ in the germline V gene. The CDR3 runs 15 residues. V was clipped by 1 base and J by 2 bases, with 8 bases between them. CDR3 nucleotides: TGTGCCAGCAGCTTAGAAGACAGCAACACCGGGGAGCTGTTTTTT. This translates into CASSLEDSNTGELFF.

This clonotype has only a few counts. This chain links TRBV3-1 with TRBJ1-5; weak D call: TRBD1 (5 bases). Between the trimmed V and J ends, which lost 8 bases and 7 bases, there was a span of 18 bases. The germline V gene has CDR1 LGHDT and CDR2 YNNKEL (reference sequence). CDR3 length: 14 amino acids. CDR3 in amino acids: CASGGGVGEQPQHF. CDR3 bases: TGTGCCAGCGGCGGAGGGGTAGGAGAGCAGCCCCAGCATTTT.

The chain joins TRBV6-5 to TRBJ1-4; TRBD1 might be the D (5 bases). Trimming left V 0 bases short and J 8 bases short, with 13 bases between. The length of the CDR3 is 15 residues. Germline CDR1 and CDR2: MNHEY and SVGAGI. The CDR3 DNA follows: TGTGCCAGCAGTTACTCGGCCGGGGGTAAAGAAAAACTGTTTTTT. Translation: CASSYSAGGKEKLFF.

This clonotype appeared many times. The chain is built from TRBV28 and TRBJ2-3; no firm D call. CDR1 and CDR2 (germline): MDHEN, SYDVKM. The CDR3 is made up of 17 amino acids. Trimming took 5 bases from V and 0 from J, leaving 18 bases between them. This CDR3 reads CASSISLSEVSTDTQYF. DNA of the CDR3: TGTGCCAGCAGTATTAGTCTCTCCGAGGTTAGCACAGATACGCAGTATTTT.

The J gene is TRBJ2-7, the V gene TRBV9; D gene uncertain. Looked up from germline, CDR1 is SGDLS and CDR2 is YYNGEE. This CDR3 contains 13 residues. With 3 bases removed from V and 5 bases from J, the gap between germline ends came to 12 bases. Here the CDR3 reads CASSEGYLHEQYF. The CDR3 bases are TGTGCCAGCAGCGAAGGTTATCTCCACGAGCAGTACTTC.

Only a few counts were recorded for this clonotype. This sequence joins TRBV18 and TRBJ1-1; D gene uncertain. Germline lookup yields CDR1 KGHSH and CDR2 LQKENI. There are 11 residues in the CDR3. V dropped 8 bases and J dropped 7 bases, with 11 bases sitting between them. The CDR3 nucleotides are TGTGCCAGCGACAACGGCAATGAAGCTTTCTTT. It encodes CASDNGNEAFF.

This clonotype was seen only a few times. The gene calls are TRBV5-1 and TRBJ2-3, with 8 bases identical to TRBD2. J lost 3 bases, V lost 0 bases, and 6 bases had no gene match. The CDR3 runs 16 residues. Germline-derived CDR1 and CDR2 are SGHRS and YFSETQ. CDR3 coding DNA: TGCGCCAGCAGCTTGGTGCCGGGGGGGGATACAGATACGCAGTATTTT. Translation gives CASSLVPGGDTDTQYF.